The 15 T cell receptor beta chains reported below all come from one sample, sequenced in a study of cytomegalovirus exposure and HLA in healthy donors. Clones were sequenced by immunoSEQ multiplex PCR, and TCRdb holds only the in-frame ones, with some missing. The sample holds 100,000 to 150,000 clones, roughly nine tenths seen once. The sample consisted of PBMCs. The receptors were gathered from a woman younger than 30 in good health and CMV-seronegative.

V and J are TRBV2 and TRBJ2-1; 9 bases map to TRBD1. The V segment lost 6 bases and the J segment 7 bases; nucleotides outside the gene matches: 7. The germline CDR1 and CDR2 sequences are SNHLY and FYNNEI. The CDR3 totals 14 residues. CDR3 DNA: TGTGCCAGCAGCGTACAGGGGGCATGGAATGAGCAGTTCTTC. Translating it yields CASSVQGAWNEQFF.

This chain uses TRBV5-8 with TRBJ1-2; 8 bases align to TRBD1. The CDR3 length is 13 residues. Germline-derived CDR1 and CDR2 are SGHTS and YDEGEE. J gave up 7 bases and V 0 bases, and 2 bases lay outside the gene matches. CDR3 sequence: CASSLGTGSGYTF. CDR3 sequence (DNA): TGTGCCAGCAGCTTGGGGACAGGGTCTGGCTACACCTTC.

The V and J genes are TRBV29-1 and TRBJ2-7; TRBD2 might be the D (6 bases). The CDR3 consists of 13 residues. Per germline, CDR1 SQVTM and CDR2 ANQGSEA. Trimming left V 7 bases short and J 5 bases short, with 18 bases between. The CDR3 DNA reads as TGCAGCGGCGGGGACGGACCACCTCACGAGCAGTACTTC. Translating gives CSGGDGPPHEQYF.

This rearrangement joins TRBV19 to TRBJ2-7; no clear D gene. This CDR3 contains 14 residues. V was shortened by 3 bases and J by 4 bases, with 13 bases between the two germline ends. Germline CDR1 and CDR2: LNHDA and SQIVND (reference sequence). The CDR3 DNA is TGTGCCAGTAGTATTTCTGGAGTCTGGTACGAGCAGTACTTC. It yields the protein CASSISGVWYEQYF.

The chain carries TRBV7-2 and TRBJ2-3, with 9 bases fitting TRBD2. After removal of 5 bases from V and 4 bases from J, the junction contained 10 bases not matched to a gene. Germline CDR1 reads SGHTA; CDR2 reads FQGNSA. The CDR3 length is 16 residues. CDR3 sequence reads: CASSPPGGLASDTQYF. CDR3 nucleotide sequence: TGTGCCAGCAGCCCCCCCGGCGGACTAGCGTCAGATACGCAGTATTTT.

V gene TRBV2 combines with J gene TRBJ2-3; 12 bases line up with TRBD2. The CDR3 loop spans 20 amino acids. The V gene's germline CDR1 is SNHLY and CDR2 FYNNEI. Trimming removed 2 bases from V and 0 bases from J; junction bases left unmatched: 12. The CDR3 reads CASSERGLAGFKTSTDTQYF. CDR3 bases: TGTGCCAGCAGTGAAAGGGGACTAGCGGGTTTCAAGACTAGCACAGATACGCAGTATTTT.

The chain is built from TRBV6-6 and TRBJ1-2; D perhaps matches TRBD1 (5 bases). Germline V CDR1 and CDR2: MNHNY, SVGAGI (reference sequence). Trimming removed 4 bases from V and 2 bases from J, with 8 bases in between. The CDR3 spans 13 residues. As DNA, the CDR3 is TGTGCCAGCAGTTTAGACAGCAACTATGGCTACACCTTC. This encodes CASSLDSNYGYTF.

The rearrangement joins TRBV2 to TRBJ2-7, with 10 bases identical to TRBD2. The CDR3 length is 18 residues. Losses at the gene ends were 6 bases for V and 6 bases for J; bases not matched to a gene: 20. The germline V gene has CDR1 SNHLY and CDR2 FYNNEI. The CDR3 DNA reads as TGTGCCAGCAGGAGGGACCTACGAAGATCGGGACTAGCGCCCGAGCAGTACTTC. It codes for CASRRDLRRSGLAPEQYF.

The chain recombines TRBV9 with TRBJ2-2; the match to TRBD2 covers 10 bases. Looked up from germline, CDR1 is SGDLS and CDR2 is YYNGEE. The V segment lost 1 base and the J segment 3 bases; nucleotides outside the gene matches: 0. This CDR3 contains 15 residues. CDR3 sequence: CASSVTSGDTGELFF. The CDR3 DNA is TGTGCCAGCAGCGTAACTAGCGGGGACACCGGGGAGCTGTTTTTT. The whole variable domain, filled in from reference TRBV9 and TRBJ2-2, reads DSGVTQTPKHLITATGQRVTLRCSPRSGDLSVYWYQQSLDQGLQFLIQYYNGEERAKGNILERFSAQQFPDLHSELNLSSLELGDSALYFCASSVTSGDTGELFFGEGSRLTVL.

This clone appeared a few times. The J gene is TRBJ2-7, the V gene TRBV5-5; TRBD1 matches at 8 bases. In germline, CDR1 is SGHKS, CDR2 YYEKEE (reference sequence). This CDR3 is built from 15 residues. Trimming cost V 4 bases and J 7 bases; bases outside gene matches: 13. The CDR3 loop is CASSRPGQVFGEQYF. CDR3 nucleotides: TGTGCCAGCAGCAGACCGGGACAGGTGTTTGGGGAGCAGTACTTC.

The chain has TRBV9 and TRBJ1-1; tentative D call: TRBD1 (5 bases). V was trimmed by 3 bases and J by 11 bases, leaving 20 bases between them. This CDR3 has 14 amino acids. Germline CDR1 SGDLS, CDR2 YYNGEE. In DNA form, the CDR3 reads TGTGCCAGCAGCGAGGCGGGGACGCTCCGGGAGGCTTTCTTT. Protein: CASSEAGTLREAFF.

The chain is built from TRBV2 and TRBJ2-1; 12 nucleotides align to TRBD2. The V segment lost 6 bases and the J segment 6 bases; nucleotides outside the gene matches: 6. Germline loops: CDR1 SNHLY, CDR2 FYNNEI. The CDR3 is 15 residues long. The CDR3 bases are TGTGCCAGCAGCGCGACTAGCGGGAGTGGCAATGAGCAGTTCTTC. It translates to CASSATSGSGNEQFF.

This chain uses TRBV7-2 with TRBJ2-3; D ambiguous. Germline V gene lookup returns CDR1 SGHTA and CDR2 FQGNSA. There are 14 residues in the CDR3. V lost 5 bases to trimming and J lost 0 bases, with 9 bases between them. The CDR3 nucleotides are TGTGCCAGCAGCCCCCTGACTAGCACAGATACGCAGTATTTT. Translated, it gives CASSPLTSTDTQYF.

The chain employs TRBV15 and TRBJ2-7, with 7 nucleotides matching TRBD2. The V segment lost 1 base and the J segment 0 bases; nucleotides outside the gene matches: 9. Germline values: CDR1 LNHNV, CDR2 YYDKDF (reference sequence). CDR3 size: 17 residues. The CDR3 here is CATSRGPGRDYSYEQYF. The CDR3 bases are TGTGCCACCAGCAGAGGTCCAGGCCGGGACTACTCCTACGAGCAGTACTTC. Drawing the rest from reference TRBV15 and TRBJ2-7, the complete variable domain is DAMVIQNPRYQVTQFGKPVTLSCSQTLNHNVMYWYQQKSSQAPKLLFHYYDKDFNNEADTPDNFQSRRPNTSFCFLDIRSPGLGDTAMYLCATSRGPGRDYSYEQYFGPGTRLTVT.

V is TRBV15 and J is TRBJ1-4; D is perhaps TRBD1 (6 bases). CDR3 length equals 16 residues. Germline V gene sequence: CDR1 LNHNV, CDR2 YYDKDF (reference sequence). V lost 3 bases, J lost 4 bases, and 15 bases lay in between. The CDR3 loop reads CATSSSEQGGNEKLFF. The CDR3 DNA reads TGTGCCACCAGCAGTTCCGAACAGGGCGGTAATGAAAAACTGTTTTTT.